This is a list of T cell receptor beta chains from one sample in a study of T-cell reconstitution after alpha-beta-depleted transplantation in children. Via MiXCR, TCRdb re-called the PCR reads, giving one row per CDR3 protein. The top ten hold 14% of the sample, which has about 460,000 distinct CDR3 sequences, approximately 10% seen once. The sequences come from PBMCs, mostly from graft donor cells, collected 180 days after TCRalphabeta/CD19-depleted stem cell transplant. The source is a female patient between 2 and 10 years old who had a stem cell transplant for aplastic anemia, so the T cells may come from the graft donor. Each CDR3 is given with its conserved first and last residue. A D gene is named only where the DNA matches it firmly. Clone size is given for some rows only: seen once, a few or many times, or a class if the clone is expanded.

v_gene	j_gene	d_gene	abundance	CDR3aa	CDR3nt
TRBV30	TRBJ1-6	NA	few	CAWSSLGNNSPLHF	TGTGCCTGGAGTTCCCTAGGAAATAATTCACCCCTCCACTTT
TRBV20-1	TRBJ2-1	TRBD2	NA	CSARVRLAVVHEQFF	TGCAGTGCTAGAGTTAGACTAGCGGTCGTCCATGAGCAGTTCTTC
TRBV3-1	TRBJ2-3	NA	few	CASSPNLGGTDTQYF	TGTGCCAGCAGCCCAAATCTAGGAGGCACAGATACGCAGTATTTT
TRBV4-3	TRBJ2-3	NA	few	CASAVFFPGTDTQYF	TGCGCCAGCGCCGTATTTTTCCCCGGCACAGATACGCAGTATTTT
TRBV5-1	TRBJ1-5	NA	many	CASSLGPGPSPQHF	TGCGCCAGCAGCTTGGGCCCAGGACCTTCGCCCCAGCATTTT
TRBV12-3/TRBV12-4	TRBJ1-6	NA	few	CASSLNSENSPLHF	TGTGCCAGCAGTTTGAACAGCGAAAATTCACCCCTCCACTTT
TRBV25-1	TRBJ2-7	NA	few	CASSGGAGSYYEQYF	TGTGCCAGCAGTGGAGGGGCCGGGTCCTACTACGAGCAGTACTTC
TRBV5-6	TRBJ2-7	NA	many	CASSLMGQALRGEQYF	TGTGCCAGCAGCTTGATGGGGCAGGCCCTCCGGGGGGAGCAGTACTTC
TRBV29-1	TRBJ2-7	NA	NA	CSVVRANYEQYF	TGCAGCGTTGTCAGGGCCAACTACGAGCAGTACTTC
TRBV5-1	TRBJ2-1	NA	few	CASSLGDRNGYNEQFF	TGCGCCAGCAGCTTGGGAGACAGGAACGGATACAATGAGCAGTTCTTC
TRBV5-1	TRBJ1-1	TRBD1	NA	CASSLGDSPNTEAFF	TGCGCCAGCAGCTTGGGGGACAGCCCAAACACTGAAGCTTTCTTT
TRBV15	TRBJ2-1	NA	many	CATSRVPGTVDNEQFF	TGTGCCACCAGCAGAGTTCCCGGGACGGTAGACAATGAGCAGTTCTTC
TRBV6-1	TRBJ1-2	TRBD1	NA	CATLSTGAVYGYTF	TGTGCCACCCTGTCGACAGGGGCGGTCTATGGCTACACCTTC
TRBV7-9	TRBJ2-2	TRBD1	NA	CASSSRATGHTGELFF	TGTGCCAGCAGCTCTAGGGCGACAGGGCACACCGGGGAGCTGTTTTTT
TRBV25-1	TRBJ1-2	NA	few	CASSERADYGYTF	TGTGCCAGCAGTGAACGGGCAGACTATGGCTACACCTTC
TRBV20-1	TRBJ1-5	TRBD1	NA	CSARALQGANQPQHF	TGCAGTGCTAGAGCCTTACAGGGGGCGAATCAGCCCCAGCATTTT
TRBV12-3/TRBV12-4	TRBJ2-1	TRBD2	NA	CASRTSRNNNEQFF	TGTGCCAGCAGGACTAGCAGAAATAACAATGAGCAGTTCTTC
TRBV5-1	TRBJ1-1	NA	NA	CASSPTASNTEAFF	TGCGCCAGCAGTCCGACAGCCTCGAACACTGAAGCTTTCTTT
TRBV7-9	TRBJ1-4	TRBD1	few	CASSLATPTGNEKLFF	TGTGCCAGCAGCTTAGCGACGCCGACAGGGAATGAAAAACTGTTTTTT
TRBV20-1	TRBJ2-3	NA	many	CSGVAASTDTQYF	TGCAGTGGAGTGGCAGCTAGCACAGATACGCAGTATTTT
TRBV18	TRBJ2-7	NA	few	CASSPSQDSYEQYF	TGTGCCAGCTCACCGTCTCAGGATTCCTACGAGCAGTACTTC
TRBV30	TRBJ1-1	NA	many	CAWRLQGVTEAFF	TGTGCCTGGAGACTTCAGGGCGTCACTGAAGCTTTCTTT
TRBV18	TRBJ2-1	TRBD1	many	CASSPPGQGVDEQFF	TGTGCCAGCTCACCACCGGGACAGGGGGTAGATGAGCAGTTCTTC
TRBV20-1	TRBJ2-3	NA	NA	CSASRESTDTQYF	TGCAGTGCGTCACGGGAGAGCACAGATACGCAGTATTTT